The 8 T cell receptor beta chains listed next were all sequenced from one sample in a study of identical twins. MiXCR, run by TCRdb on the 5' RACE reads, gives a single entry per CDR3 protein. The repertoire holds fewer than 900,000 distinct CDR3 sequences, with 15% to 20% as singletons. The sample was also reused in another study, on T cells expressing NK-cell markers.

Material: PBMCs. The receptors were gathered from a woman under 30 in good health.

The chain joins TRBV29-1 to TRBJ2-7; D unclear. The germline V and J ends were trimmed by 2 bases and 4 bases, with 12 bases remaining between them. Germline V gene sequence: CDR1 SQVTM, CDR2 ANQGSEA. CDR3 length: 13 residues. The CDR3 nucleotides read TGCAGCGTTGAACGCGTGGGTCAGTACGAGCAGTACTTC. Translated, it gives CSVERVGQYEQYF.

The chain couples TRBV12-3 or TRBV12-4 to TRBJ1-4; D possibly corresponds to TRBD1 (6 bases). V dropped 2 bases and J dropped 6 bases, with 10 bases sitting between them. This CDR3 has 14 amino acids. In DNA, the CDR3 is TGTGCCAGCAGTTTAATAGGACAGTATGAAAAACTGTTTTTT. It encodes CASSLIGQYEKLFF.

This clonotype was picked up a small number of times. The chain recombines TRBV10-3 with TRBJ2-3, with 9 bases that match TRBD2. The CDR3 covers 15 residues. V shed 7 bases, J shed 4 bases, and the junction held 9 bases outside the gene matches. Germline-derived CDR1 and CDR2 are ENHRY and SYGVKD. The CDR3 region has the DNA TGTGCCATCACCCCTAGCGGGAATCGGGCAGATACGCAGTATTTT. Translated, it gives CAITPSGNRADTQYF.

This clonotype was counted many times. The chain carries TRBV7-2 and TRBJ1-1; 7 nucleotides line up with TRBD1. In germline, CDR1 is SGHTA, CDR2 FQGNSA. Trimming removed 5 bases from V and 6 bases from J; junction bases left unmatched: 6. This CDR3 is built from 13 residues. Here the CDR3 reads CASSLRDSPEAFF. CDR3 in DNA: TGTGCCAGCAGCCTCCGGGACAGTCCTGAAGCTTTCTTT.

For the CDR3, the DNA is TGTGCCAGCAGTTACTCGACAGGGCGGGGAGAGACCCAGTACTTC. Its translation is CASSYSTGRGETQYF. V gene TRBV6-5 combines with J gene TRBJ2-5, with D perhaps TRBD1 (7 bases). Per germline, CDR1 MNHEY and CDR2 SVGAGI. Trimming removed 0 bases at V and 4 bases at J, with 12 bases between. This CDR3 contains 15 residues.

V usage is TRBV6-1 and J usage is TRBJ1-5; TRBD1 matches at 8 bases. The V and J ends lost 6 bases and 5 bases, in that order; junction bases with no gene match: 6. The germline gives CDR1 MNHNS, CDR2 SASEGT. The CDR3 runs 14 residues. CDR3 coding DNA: TGTGCCAGCAGCCCCGGACAGGGCCATCAGCCCCAGCATTTT. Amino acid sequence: CASSPGQGHQPQHF.

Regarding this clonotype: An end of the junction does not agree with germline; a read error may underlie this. CDR3 in amino acids: CASSPQGGGVF. For the CDR3, the DNA is TGTGCCAGCAGTCCACAGGGAGGGGGGGTCTTC. This sequence joins TRBV2 and TRBJ2-4; perhaps TRBD2 as D (7 bases). CDR1 and CDR2 from the germline V gene are SNHLY and FYNNEI. The CDR3 runs to 11 residues.

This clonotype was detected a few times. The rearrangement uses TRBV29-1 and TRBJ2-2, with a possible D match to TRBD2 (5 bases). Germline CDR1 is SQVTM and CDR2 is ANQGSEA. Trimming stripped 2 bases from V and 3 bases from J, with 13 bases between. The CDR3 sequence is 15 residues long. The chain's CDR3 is CSVERVGVHTGELFF. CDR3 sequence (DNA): TGCAGCGTTGAAAGGGTGGGAGTTCACACCGGGGAGCTGTTTTTT.